This TCR beta chain was documented in a study of blood T cell repertoires in COVID-19. In the source study's methods: Scientists estimated how many nucleated cells there were by amplifying reference gene primers. Measured with immunoSEQ multiplex PCR; TCRdb has only the in-frame clones, and not every one. The D gene and trimming were derived from the DNA, and the V and J assignments and clone size from that table. The table records about 180,000 clones, roughly nine tenths of them present only once. The sample taken for sequencing was peripheral blood. This TCR came from a man aged 18 to 29 who had recovered from COVID-19.

The CDR3 here is CASSLPSSYEQYF. DNA of the CDR3: TGTGCCAGCAGCTTGCCTAGCTCCTACGAGCAGTACTTC. The chain recombines TRBV5-6 with TRBJ2-7; no clear D. This CDR3 is 13 amino acids long. Trimming removed 1 base from V and 0 bases from J, with 5 bases in between. Looked up from germline, CDR1 is SGHDT and CDR2 is YYEEEE.